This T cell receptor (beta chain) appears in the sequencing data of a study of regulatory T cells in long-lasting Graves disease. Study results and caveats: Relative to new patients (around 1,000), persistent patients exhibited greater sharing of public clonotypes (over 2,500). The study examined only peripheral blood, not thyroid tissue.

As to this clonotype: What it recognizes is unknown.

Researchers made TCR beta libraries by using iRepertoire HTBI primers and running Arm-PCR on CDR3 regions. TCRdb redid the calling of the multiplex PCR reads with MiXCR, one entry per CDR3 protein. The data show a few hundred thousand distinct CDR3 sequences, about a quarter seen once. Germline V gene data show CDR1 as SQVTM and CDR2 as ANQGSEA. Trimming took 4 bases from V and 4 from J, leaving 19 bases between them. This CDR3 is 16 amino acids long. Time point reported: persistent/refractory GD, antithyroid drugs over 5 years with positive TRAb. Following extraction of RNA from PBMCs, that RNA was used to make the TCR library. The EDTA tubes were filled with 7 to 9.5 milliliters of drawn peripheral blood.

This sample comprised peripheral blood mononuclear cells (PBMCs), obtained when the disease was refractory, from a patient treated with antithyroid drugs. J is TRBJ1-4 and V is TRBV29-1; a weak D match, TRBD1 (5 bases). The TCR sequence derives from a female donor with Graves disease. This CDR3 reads CSVGPMTAGNNEKLFF. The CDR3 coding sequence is TGCAGCGTTGGCCCGATGACAGCTGGGAATAATGAAAAACTGTTTTTT.